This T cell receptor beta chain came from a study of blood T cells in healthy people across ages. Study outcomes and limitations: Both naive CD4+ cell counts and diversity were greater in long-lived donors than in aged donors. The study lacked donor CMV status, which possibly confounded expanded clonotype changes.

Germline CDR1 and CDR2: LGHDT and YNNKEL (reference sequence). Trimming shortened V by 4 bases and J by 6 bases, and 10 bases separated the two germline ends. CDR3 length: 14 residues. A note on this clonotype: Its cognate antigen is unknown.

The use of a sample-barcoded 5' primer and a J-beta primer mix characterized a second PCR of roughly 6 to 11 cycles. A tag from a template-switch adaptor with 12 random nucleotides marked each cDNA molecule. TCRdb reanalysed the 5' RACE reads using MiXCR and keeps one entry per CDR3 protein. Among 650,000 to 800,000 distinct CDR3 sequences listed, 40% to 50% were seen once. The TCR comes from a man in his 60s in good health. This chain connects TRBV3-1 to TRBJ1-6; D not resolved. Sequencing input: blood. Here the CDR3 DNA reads TGTGCCAGCAGCCGGGTGGAGGGTAATTCACCCCTCCACTTT. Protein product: CASSRVEGNSPLHF.